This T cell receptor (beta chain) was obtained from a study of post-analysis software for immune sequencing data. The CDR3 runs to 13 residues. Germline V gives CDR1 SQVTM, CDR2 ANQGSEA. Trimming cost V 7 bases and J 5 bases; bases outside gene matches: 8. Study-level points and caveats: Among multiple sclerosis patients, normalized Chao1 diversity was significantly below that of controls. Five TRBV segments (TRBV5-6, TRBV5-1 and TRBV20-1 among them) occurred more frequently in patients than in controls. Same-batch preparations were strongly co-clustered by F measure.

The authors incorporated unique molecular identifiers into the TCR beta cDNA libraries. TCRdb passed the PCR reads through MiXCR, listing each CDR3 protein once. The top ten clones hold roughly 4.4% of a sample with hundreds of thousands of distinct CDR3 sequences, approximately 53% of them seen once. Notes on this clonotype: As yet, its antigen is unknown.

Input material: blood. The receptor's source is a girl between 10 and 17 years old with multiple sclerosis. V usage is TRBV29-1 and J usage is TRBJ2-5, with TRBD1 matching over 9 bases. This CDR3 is CSGDRALGETQYF. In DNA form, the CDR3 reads TGCAGCGGGGACAGGGCTCTTGGTGAGACCCAGTACTTC.